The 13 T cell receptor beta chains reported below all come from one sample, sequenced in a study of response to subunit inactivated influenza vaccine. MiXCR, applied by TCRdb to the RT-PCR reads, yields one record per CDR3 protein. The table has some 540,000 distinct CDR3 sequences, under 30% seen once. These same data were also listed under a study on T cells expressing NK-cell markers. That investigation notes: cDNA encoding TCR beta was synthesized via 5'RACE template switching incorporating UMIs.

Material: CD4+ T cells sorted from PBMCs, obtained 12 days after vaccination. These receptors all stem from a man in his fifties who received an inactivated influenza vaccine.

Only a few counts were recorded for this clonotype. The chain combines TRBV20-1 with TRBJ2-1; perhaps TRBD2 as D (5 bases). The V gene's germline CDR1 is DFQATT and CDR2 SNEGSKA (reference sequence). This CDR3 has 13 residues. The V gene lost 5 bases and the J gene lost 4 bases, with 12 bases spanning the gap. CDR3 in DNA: TGCAGTGCTCCAATAGAGGGATACAATGAGCAGTTCTTC. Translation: CSAPIEGYNEQFF.

Here the CDR3 reads CAITGGISSPLHF. The CDR3 DNA is TGTGCCATCACGGGGGGAATAAGCTCACCCCTCCACTTT. The chain carries TRBV10-3 and TRBJ1-6, with TRBD1 as a possible D gene (5 bases). The CDR3 runs to 13 residues. Trimming stripped 7 bases from V and 10 bases from J, with 14 bases between. Germline V gene lookup returns CDR1 ENHRY and CDR2 SYGVKD.

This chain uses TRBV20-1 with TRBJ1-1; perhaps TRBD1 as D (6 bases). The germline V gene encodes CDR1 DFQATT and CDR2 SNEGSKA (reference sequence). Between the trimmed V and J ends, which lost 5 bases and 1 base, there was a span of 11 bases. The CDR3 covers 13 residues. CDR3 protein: CSAGGLGNTEAFF. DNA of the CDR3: TGCAGTGCTGGGGGGCTCGGGAACACTGAAGCTTTCTTT.

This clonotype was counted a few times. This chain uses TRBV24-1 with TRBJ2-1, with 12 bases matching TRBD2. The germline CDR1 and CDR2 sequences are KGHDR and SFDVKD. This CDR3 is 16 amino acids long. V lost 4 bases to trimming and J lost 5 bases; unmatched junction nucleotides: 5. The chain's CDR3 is CATSDSGLAGHNEQFF. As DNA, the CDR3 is TGTGCCACCAGTGACTCCGGACTAGCGGGACACAATGAGCAGTTCTTC.

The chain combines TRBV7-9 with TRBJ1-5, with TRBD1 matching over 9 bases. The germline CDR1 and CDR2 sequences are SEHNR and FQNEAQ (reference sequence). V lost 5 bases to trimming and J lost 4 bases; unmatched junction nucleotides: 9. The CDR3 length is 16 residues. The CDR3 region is CASSRGQGLDNQPQHF. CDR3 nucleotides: TGTGCCAGCAGCCGCGGACAGGGGCTGGATAATCAGCCCCAGCATTTT.

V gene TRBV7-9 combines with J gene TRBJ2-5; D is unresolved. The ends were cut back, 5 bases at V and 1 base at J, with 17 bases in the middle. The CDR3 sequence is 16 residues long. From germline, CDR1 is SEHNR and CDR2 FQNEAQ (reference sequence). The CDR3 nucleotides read TGTGCCAGCAGCACCCGAGGCGGTCGAAGCCAAGAGACCCAGTACTTC. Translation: CASSTRGGRSQETQYF.

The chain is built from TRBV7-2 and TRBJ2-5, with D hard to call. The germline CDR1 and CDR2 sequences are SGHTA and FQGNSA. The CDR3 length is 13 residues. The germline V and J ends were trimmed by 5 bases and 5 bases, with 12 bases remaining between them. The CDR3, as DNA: TGTGCCAGCAGCCTGTTGTACGTGGAGACCCAGTACTTC. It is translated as CASSLLYVETQYF.

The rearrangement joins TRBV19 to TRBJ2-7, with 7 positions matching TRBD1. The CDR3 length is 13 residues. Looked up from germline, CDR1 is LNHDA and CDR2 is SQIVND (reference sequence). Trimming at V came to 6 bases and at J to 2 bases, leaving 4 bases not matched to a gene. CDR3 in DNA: TGTGCCAGTAGGATGGGACAGACCTACGAGCAGTACTTC. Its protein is CASRMGQTYEQYF.

In DNA form, the CDR3 reads TGTGCCAGCAGTTTTCAGGGCGGGAACACTGAAGCTTTCTTT. It yields the protein CASSFQGGNTEAFF. The chain joins TRBV12-3 or TRBV12-4 to TRBJ1-1; maybe TRBD1 (5 bases). The CDR3 is made up of 14 amino acids. The ends were cut back, 3 bases at V and 1 base at J, with 9 bases in the middle.

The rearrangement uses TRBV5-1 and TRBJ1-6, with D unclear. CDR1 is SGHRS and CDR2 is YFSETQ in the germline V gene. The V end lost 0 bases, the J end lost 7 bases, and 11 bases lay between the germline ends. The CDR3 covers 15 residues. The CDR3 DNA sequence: TGCGCCAGCAGCTTGGTAGGGCAGGAGAATTCACCCCTCCACTTT. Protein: CASSLVGQENSPLHF.

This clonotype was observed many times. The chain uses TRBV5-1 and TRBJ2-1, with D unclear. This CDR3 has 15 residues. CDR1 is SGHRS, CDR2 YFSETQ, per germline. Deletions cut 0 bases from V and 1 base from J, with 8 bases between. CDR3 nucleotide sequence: TGCGCCAGCAGCTTGGGGGTTGGATCCTACAATGAGCAGTTCTTC. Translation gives CASSLGVGSYNEQFF.

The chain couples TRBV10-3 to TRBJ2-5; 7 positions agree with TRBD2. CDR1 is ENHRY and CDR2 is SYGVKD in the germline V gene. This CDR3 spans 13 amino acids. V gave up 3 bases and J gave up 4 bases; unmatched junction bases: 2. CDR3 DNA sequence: TGTGCCATCAGTGAAGGGGAGGGAGAGACCCAGTACTTC. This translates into CAISEGEGETQYF.

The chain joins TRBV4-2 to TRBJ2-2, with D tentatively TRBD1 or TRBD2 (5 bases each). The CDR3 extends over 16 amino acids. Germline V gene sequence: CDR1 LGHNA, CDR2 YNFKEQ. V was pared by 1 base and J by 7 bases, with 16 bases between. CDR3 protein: CASSQGSGGTGGELFF. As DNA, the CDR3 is TGTGCCAGCAGCCAAGGCTCTGGGGGAACGGGCGGGGAGCTGTTTTTT.